The clone carrying this TCR beta chain has just one count. Its antigen remains unidentified. The data originate from a study of T cells after yellow fever vaccination. Study-level findings and limits: A weaker secondary response peaked on day 5, the primary on day 15.

This CDR3 is 14 amino acids long. V gave up 9 bases and J gave up 6 bases, with 19 bases separating them. Germline V lookup: CDR1 SGHDT, CDR2 YYEEEE. TCRdb re-analysed the 5' RACE reads in MiXCR, keeping a single row per CDR3 protein. The table includes 95,000 to 150,000 distinct CDR3 sequences, approximately 7% detected once. This clonotype was obtained from a man aged 18 to 30 who received the YFV17D yellow fever vaccine. The sample in question was CD4+ T cells sorted from PBMCs, obtained around 10 days after the first yellow fever vaccination. This sequence joins TRBV5-6 and TRBJ1-5; D gene uncertain. The CDR3 protein is CAIGRGVPSQPQHF. The DNA for the CDR3 is TGTGCCATCGGCCGCGGGGTCCCCAGTCAGCCCCAGCATTTT. Full variable domain (outside the CDR3, taken from reference TRBV5-6 and TRBJ1-5): DAGVTQSPTHLIKTRGQQVTLRCSPKSGHDTVSWYQQALGQGPQFIFQYYEEEERQRGNFPDRFSGHQFPNYSSELNVNALLLGDSALYLCAIGRGVPSQPQHFGDGTRLSIL.